Each of the 10 T cell receptor beta chains below was sequenced from the same sample in a study of CD8 T cells in Susac syndrome. With random hexamers, roughly 0.5 to 1 ug RNA was reverse transcribed. Each CDR3 protein is one row after TCRdb ran MiXCR on the immunoSEQ multiplex PCR reads. The table records fewer than 200,000 distinct CDR3 sequences, approximately 94% of them present only once. Sequencing was performed on CD4+ T cells from PBMCs. These receptors all come from a human donor in good health.

The CDR3 region is CASSLRGGHTEAFF. As DNA, the CDR3 is TGTGCCAGCAGCCTCCGTGGGGGCCACACTGAAGCTTTCTTT. This rearrangement joins TRBV27 to TRBJ1-1, with a tentative D call TRBD1 (6 bases). The CDR3 is made up of 14 amino acids. CDR1 is MNHEY and CDR2 is SMNVEV in the germline V gene (reference sequence). Trimming removed 6 bases at V and 3 bases at J, with 14 bases between.

The gene calls are TRBV6-5 and TRBJ2-5; D gene ambiguous. CDR3 length: 12 residues. Germline lookup yields CDR1 MNHEY and CDR2 SVGAGI. V was pared by 0 bases and J by 7 bases, with 6 bases between. CDR3 DNA: TGTGCCAGCAGTTACTCGTGGGGGACCCAGTACTTC. Translation: CASSYSWGTQYF.

The chain is built from TRBV7-8 and TRBJ2-1; TRBD2 matches 13 bases. This CDR3 contains 18 residues. V trimming: 4 bases; J trimming: 0 bases; junction bases outside the gene matches: 6. CDR1 is SGHVS, CDR2 FQNEAQ, per germline. This chain's CDR3 is CASSSGLAGARSYNEQFF. The CDR3, as DNA: TGTGCCAGCAGCTCTGGACTAGCGGGGGCCCGCTCCTACAATGAGCAGTTCTTC.

CDR3 sequence: CSAARGAHNSPLHF. CDR3 in DNA: TGCAGTGCGGCACGGGGAGCCCACAATTCACCCCTCCACTTT. V usage is TRBV20-1 and J usage is TRBJ1-6; D is uncertain. Germline V lookup: CDR1 DFQATT, CDR2 SNEGSKA (reference sequence). The V end lost 6 bases, the J end lost 7 bases, and 16 bases lay between the germline ends. CDR3 size: 14 residues.

This chain links TRBV29-1 with TRBJ2-1; maybe TRBD1 (6 bases). This CDR3 contains 13 residues. Per the germline V gene, CDR1 is SQVTM and CDR2 is ANQGSEA. Deletions cut 3 bases from V and 9 bases from J, with 15 bases between. CDR3 loop: CSVELTGSGEQFF. The CDR3 DNA sequence: TGCAGCGTTGAGCTAACAGGGTCAGGTGAGCAGTTCTTC.

The chain combines TRBV5-4 with TRBJ2-3, with 8 bases matching TRBD2. With 0 bases clipped from V and 3 bases from J, the junction kept 6 bases outside the gene matches. The germline CDR1 and CDR2 sequences are SGHNT and YYREEE (reference sequence). The CDR3 is 16 residues long. Here the CDR3 reads CASSLAGGRRTDTQYF. The CDR3 DNA sequence: TGTGCCAGCAGCTTGGCGGGGGGGCGCAGGACAGATACGCAGTATTTT.

The chain is built from TRBV5-1 and TRBJ2-1; D not certain. Germline CDR1 reads SGHRS; CDR2 reads YFSETQ. This CDR3 spans 13 amino acids. Trimming took 6 bases from V and 6 from J, leaving 13 bases between them. The CDR3 here is CASKVDILNEQFF. The CDR3 region has the DNA TGCGCCAGCAAGGTAGACATACTCAATGAGCAGTTCTTC.

The gene calls are TRBV7-9 and TRBJ1-1; possibly TRBD1 for D (6 bases). CDR1 and CDR2 (germline): SEHNR, FQNEAQ (reference sequence). There are 14 residues in the CDR3. The V and J ends lost 4 bases and 7 bases respectively, with 16 bases between them. CDR3 sequence reads: CASSSNPRGSEAFF. The CDR3, as DNA: TGTGCCAGCAGCTCAAATCCCAGGGGCAGTGAAGCTTTCTTT.

This chain connects TRBV18 to TRBJ1-3; a possible D gene is TRBD1 (6 bases). Germline V gives CDR1 KGHSH, CDR2 LQKENI. V lost 2 bases and J 0 bases, leaving 11 bases between the germline ends. The CDR3 extends over 16 amino acids. For the CDR3, the DNA is TGTGCCAGCTCACCAAAGGACAGCAGCTCTGGAAACACCATATATTTT. Encoded protein: CASSPKDSSSGNTIYF. The full variable domain, rest sourced from reference TRBV18 and TRBJ1-3, is NAGVMQNPRHLVRRRGQEARLRCSPMKGHSHVYWYRQLPEEGLKFMVYLQKENIIDESGMPKERFSAEFPKEGPSILRIQQVVRGDSAAYFCASSPKDSSSGNTIYFGEGSWLTVV.

The V gene is TRBV12-3 or TRBV12-4, the J gene TRBJ1-2, with a tentative D call TRBD1 (5 bases). The CDR3 spans 13 residues. Trimming left V 7 bases short and J 2 bases short, with 11 bases between. The DNA for the CDR3 is TGTGCCAGCACCCGTCAGGGAAACTATGGCTACACCTTC. Translating gives CASTRQGNYGYTF.